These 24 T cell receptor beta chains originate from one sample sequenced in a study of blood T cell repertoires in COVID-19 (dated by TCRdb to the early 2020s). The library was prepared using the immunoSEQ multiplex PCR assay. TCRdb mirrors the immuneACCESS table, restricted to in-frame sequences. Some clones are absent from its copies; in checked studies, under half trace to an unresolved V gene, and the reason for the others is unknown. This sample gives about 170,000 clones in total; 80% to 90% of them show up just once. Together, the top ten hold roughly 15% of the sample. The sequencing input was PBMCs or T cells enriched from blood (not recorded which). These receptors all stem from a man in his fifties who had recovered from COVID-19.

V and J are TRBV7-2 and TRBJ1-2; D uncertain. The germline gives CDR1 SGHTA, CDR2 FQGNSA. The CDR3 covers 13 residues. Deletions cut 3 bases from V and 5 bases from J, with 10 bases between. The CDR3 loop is CASSLDSRYGYTF. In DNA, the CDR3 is TGTGCCAGCAGCTTGGACTCCCGGTATGGCTACACCTTC.

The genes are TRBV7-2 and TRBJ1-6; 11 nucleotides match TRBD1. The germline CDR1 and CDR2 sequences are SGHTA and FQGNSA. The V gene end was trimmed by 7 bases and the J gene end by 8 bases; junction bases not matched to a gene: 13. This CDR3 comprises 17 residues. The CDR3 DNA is TGTGCCAGCACCGCTCTGGGGACAGGGGGTCTTCATTCACCCCTCCACTTT. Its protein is CASTALGTGGLHSPLHF.

The CDR3 DNA reads as TGTGCCAGCAGCTTGTCGTCGGGGCTAGCGGTCACCGGGGAGCTGTTTTTT. It is translated as CASSLSSGLAVTGELFF. The genes are TRBV5-5 and TRBJ2-2; TRBD2 agrees at 7 bases. The junction had 10 bases not matched to a gene; V was cut back by 1 base and J by 4 bases. The CDR3 has 17 residues. CDR1 is SGHKS and CDR2 is YYEKEE in the germline V gene (reference sequence). The full variable domain, completed using reference TRBV5-5 and TRBJ2-2, is DAGVTQSPTHLIKTRGQQVTLRCSPISGHKSVSWYQQVLGQGPQFIFQYYEKEERGRGNFPDRFSARQFPNYSSELNVNALLLGDSALYLCASSLSSGLAVTGELFFGEGSRLTVL.

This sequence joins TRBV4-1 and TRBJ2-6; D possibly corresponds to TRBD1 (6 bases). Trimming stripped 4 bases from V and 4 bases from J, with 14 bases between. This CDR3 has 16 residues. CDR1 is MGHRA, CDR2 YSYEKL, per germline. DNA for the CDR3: TGCGCCAGCAGCCGTTACAGGGAAACCGGGGCCAACGTCCTGACTTTC. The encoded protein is CASSRYRETGANVLTF.

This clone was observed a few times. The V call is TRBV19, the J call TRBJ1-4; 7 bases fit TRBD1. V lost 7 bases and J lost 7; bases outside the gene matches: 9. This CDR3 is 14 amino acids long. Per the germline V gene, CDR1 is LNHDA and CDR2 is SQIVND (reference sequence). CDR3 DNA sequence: TGTGCCAGTACCTTCTCGACAGGGTCTGAAAAACTGTTTTTT. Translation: CASTFSTGSEKLFF.

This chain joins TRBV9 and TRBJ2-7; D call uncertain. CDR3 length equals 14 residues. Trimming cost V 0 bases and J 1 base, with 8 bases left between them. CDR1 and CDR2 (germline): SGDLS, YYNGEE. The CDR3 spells CASSVGSESYEQYF. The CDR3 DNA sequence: TGTGCCAGCAGCGTAGGAAGCGAGTCCTACGAGCAGTACTTC. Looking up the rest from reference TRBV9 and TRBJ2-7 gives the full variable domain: DSGVTQTPKHLITATGQRVTLRCSPRSGDLSVYWYQQSLDQGLQFLIQYYNGEERAKGNILERFSAQQFPDLHSELNLSSLELGDSALYFCASSVGSESYEQYFGPGTRLTVT.

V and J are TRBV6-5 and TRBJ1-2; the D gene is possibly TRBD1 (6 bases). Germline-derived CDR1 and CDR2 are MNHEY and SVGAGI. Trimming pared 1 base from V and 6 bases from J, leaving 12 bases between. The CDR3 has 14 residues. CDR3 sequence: CASSYLAGANGYTF. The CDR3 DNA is TGTGCCAGCAGTTACTTAGCAGGGGCGAATGGCTACACCTTC.

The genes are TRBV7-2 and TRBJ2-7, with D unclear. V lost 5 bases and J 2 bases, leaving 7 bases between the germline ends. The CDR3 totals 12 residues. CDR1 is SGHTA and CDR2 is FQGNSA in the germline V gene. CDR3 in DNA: TGTGCCAGCAGCCCCCGGGCCTACGAGCAGTACTTC. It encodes CASSPRAYEQYF.

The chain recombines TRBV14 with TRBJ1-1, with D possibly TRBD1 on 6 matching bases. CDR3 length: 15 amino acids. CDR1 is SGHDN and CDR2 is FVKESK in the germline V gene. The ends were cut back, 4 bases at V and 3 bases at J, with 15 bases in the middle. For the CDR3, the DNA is TGTGCCAGCAGCCGACAGGACCGAAGATACACTGAAGCTTTCTTT. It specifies CASSRQDRRYTEAFF.

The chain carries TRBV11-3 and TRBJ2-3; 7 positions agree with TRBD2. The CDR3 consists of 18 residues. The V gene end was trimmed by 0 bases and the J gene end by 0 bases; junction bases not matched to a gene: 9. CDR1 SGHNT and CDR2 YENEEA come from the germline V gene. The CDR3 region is CASSLEPPASGSTDTQYF. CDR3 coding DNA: TGTGCCAGCAGCTTAGAACCTCCCGCTAGCGGAAGCACAGATACGCAGTATTTT.

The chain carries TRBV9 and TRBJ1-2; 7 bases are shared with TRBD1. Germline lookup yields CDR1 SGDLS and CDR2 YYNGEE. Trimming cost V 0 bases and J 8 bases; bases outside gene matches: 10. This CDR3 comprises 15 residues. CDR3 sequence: CASSVGSQGDYGYTF. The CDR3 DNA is TGTGCCAGCAGCGTAGGTTCCCAGGGGGATTACGGCTACACCTTC.

CDR3 DNA: TGTGCCAGCAGTTTTGGGGGAGGGGATGAGCAGTTCTTC. This encodes CASSFGGGDEQFF. The chain joins TRBV12-3 or TRBV12-4 to TRBJ2-1; TRBD2 aligns across 7 bases. CDR3 size: 13 residues. The J segment lost 8 bases and the V segment lost 3 bases, leaving 4 bases of the junction unmatched.

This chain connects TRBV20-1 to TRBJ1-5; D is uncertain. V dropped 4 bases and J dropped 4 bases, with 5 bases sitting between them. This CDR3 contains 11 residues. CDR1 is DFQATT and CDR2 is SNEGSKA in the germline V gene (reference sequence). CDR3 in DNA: TGCAGTGCTATGCGGAATCAGCCCCAGCATTTT. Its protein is CSAMRNQPQHF.

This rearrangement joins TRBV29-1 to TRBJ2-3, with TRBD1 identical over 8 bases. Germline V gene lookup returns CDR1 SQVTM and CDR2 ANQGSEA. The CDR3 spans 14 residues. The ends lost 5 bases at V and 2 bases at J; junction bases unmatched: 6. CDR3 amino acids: CSVSDRGLTDTQYF. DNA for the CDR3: TGCAGCGTTAGTGACAGGGGCCTCACAGATACGCAGTATTTT.

DNA of the CDR3: TGCGCCAGCAGGCCTGATACAGGGGTCTACTCCTACGAGCAGTACTTC. The encoded protein is CASRPDTGVYSYEQYF. The chain uses TRBV5-1 and TRBJ2-7; 7 bases line up with TRBD1. The CDR3 runs 16 residues. The V gene end was trimmed by 5 bases and the J gene end by 0 bases; junction bases not matched to a gene: 11. The V gene's germline CDR1 is SGHRS and CDR2 YFSETQ.

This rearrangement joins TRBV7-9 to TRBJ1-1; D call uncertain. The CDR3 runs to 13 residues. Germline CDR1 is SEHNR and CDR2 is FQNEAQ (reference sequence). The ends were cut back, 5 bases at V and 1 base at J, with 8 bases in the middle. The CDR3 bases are TGTGCCAGCAGCAAACACCAGAACACTGAAGCTTTCTTT. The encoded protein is CASSKHQNTEAFF.

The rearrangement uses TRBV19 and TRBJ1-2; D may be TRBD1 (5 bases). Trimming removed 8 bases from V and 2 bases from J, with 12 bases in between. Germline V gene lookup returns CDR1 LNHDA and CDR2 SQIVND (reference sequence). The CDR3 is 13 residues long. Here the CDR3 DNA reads TGTGCCAGTCTCGACAGAGACAACTATGGCTACACCTTC. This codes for CASLDRDNYGYTF. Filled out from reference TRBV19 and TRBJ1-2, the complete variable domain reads DGGITQSPKYLFRKEGQNVTLSCEQNLNHDAMYWYRQDPGQGLRLIYYSQIVNDFQKGDIAEGYSVSREKKESFPLTVTSAQKNPTAFYLCASLDRDNYGYTFGSGTRLTVV.

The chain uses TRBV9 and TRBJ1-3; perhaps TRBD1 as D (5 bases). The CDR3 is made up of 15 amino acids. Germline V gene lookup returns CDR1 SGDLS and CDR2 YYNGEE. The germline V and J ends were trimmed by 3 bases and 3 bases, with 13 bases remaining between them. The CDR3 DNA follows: TGTGCCAGCAGCGATCGCCAGGGCGGTGGAAACACCATATATTTT. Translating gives CASSDRQGGGNTIYF.

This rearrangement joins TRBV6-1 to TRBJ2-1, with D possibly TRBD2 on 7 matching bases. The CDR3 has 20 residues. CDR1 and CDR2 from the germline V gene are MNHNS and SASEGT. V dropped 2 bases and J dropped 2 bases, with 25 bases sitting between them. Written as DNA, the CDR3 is TGTGCCAGCAGTGAAACCCACTGGCGGGGGACAAGTTTTACCTACAATGAGCAGTTCTTC. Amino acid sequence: CASSETHWRGTSFTYNEQFF.

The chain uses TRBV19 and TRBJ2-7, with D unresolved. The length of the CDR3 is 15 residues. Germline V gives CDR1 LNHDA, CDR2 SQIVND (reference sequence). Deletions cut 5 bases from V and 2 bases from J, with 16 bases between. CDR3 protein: CASSSSQVAAYEQYF. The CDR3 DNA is TGTGCCAGTAGTTCCAGCCAGGTCGCAGCCTACGAGCAGTACTTC. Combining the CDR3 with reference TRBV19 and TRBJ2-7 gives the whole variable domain DGGITQSPKYLFRKEGQNVTLSCEQNLNHDAMYWYRQDPGQGLRLIYYSQIVNDFQKGDIAEGYSVSREKKESFPLTVTSAQKNPTAFYLCASSSSQVAAYEQYFGPGTRLTVT.

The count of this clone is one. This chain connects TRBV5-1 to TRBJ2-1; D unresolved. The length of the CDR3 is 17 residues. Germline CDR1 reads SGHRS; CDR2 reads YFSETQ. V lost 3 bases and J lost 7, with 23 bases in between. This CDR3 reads CASSYSSGRWADNEQFF. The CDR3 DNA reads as TGCGCCAGCAGCTATTCCTCTGGTAGATGGGCCGATAATGAGCAGTTCTTC.

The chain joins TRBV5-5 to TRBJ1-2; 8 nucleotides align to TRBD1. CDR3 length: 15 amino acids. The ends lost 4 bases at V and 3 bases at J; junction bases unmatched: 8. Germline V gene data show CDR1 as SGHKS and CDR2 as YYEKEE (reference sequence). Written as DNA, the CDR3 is TGTGCCAGCAGCATCGGACAGGGACGGGACTATGGCTACACCTTC. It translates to CASSIGQGRDYGYTF.

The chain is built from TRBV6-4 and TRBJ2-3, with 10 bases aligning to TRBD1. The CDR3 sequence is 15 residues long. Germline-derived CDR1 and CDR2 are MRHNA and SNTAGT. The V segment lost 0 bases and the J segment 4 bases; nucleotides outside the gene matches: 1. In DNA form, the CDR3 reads TGTGCCAGCAGTGACTCGACAGGGGGCGCAGATACGCAGTATTTT. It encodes CASSDSTGGADTQYF.

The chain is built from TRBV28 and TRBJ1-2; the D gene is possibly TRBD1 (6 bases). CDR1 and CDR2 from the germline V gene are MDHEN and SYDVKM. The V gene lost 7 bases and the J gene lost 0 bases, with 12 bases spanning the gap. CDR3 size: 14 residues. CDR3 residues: CASTPGTTNYGYTF. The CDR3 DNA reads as TGTGCCAGCACCCCCGGGACAACTAACTATGGCTACACCTTC.